This entry lists 29 T cell receptor beta chains sequenced from one sample in a study of blood T cell repertoires in COVID-19. Repertoires were generated with immunoSEQ multiplex PCR, while TCRdb's copy carries only in-frame clones and drops some. Among around 180,000 clones listed, 84% were seen once. The sample consisted of PBMCs or T cells enriched from blood (not recorded which). The receptors come from a man aged 50 to 60 who had recovered from COVID-19.

The V and J genes are TRBV3-1 (or the pseudogene TRBV3-2) and TRBJ1-5; no clear D gene. The germline CDR1 and CDR2 sequences are LGHDT and YNNKEL (reference sequence). The CDR3 consists of 16 residues. Trimming pared 1 base from V and 1 base from J, leaving 11 bases between. For the CDR3, the DNA is TGTGCCAGCAGCCAAGCTACGGGTCAGAGCAATCAGCCCCAGCATTTT. It yields the protein CASSQATGQSNQPQHF.

The chain uses TRBV7-9 and TRBJ1-2, with a tentative D call TRBD1 (6 bases). Trimming left V 3 bases short and J 8 bases short, with 22 bases between. This CDR3 is 16 amino acids long. Germline CDR1 SEHNR, CDR2 FQNEAQ (reference sequence). The CDR3 DNA reads as TGTGCCAGCAGCTTGGGACACTCAAAGGGGCACGACGGCTACACCTTC. Amino acids: CASSLGHSKGHDGYTF. The whole variable domain, remainder taken from reference TRBV7-9 and TRBJ1-2, is DTGVSQNPRHKITKRGQNVTFRCDPISEHNRLYWYRQTLGQGPEFLTYFQNEAQLEKSRLLSDRFSAERPKGSFSTLEIQRTEQGDSAMYLCASSLGHSKGHDGYTFGSGTRLTVV.

In regard to this clone: The junction does not match germline at one end; this may be a read error. The chain combines TRBV29-1 with TRBJ1-1; 8 bases fit TRBD1. In germline, CDR1 is SQVTM, CDR2 ANQGSEA. The CDR3 is 11 amino acids. Written as DNA, the CDR3 is TGCAGCGTTGAACAACAGGGGGGGCGGAAGTTT. Its translation is CSVEQQGGRKF. The full variable domain, completed using reference TRBV29-1 and TRBJ1-1, is SAVISQKPSRDICQRGTSLTIQCQVDSQVTMMFWYRQQPGQSLTLIATANQGSEATYESGFVIDKFPISRPNLTFSTLTVSNMSPEDSSIYLCSVEQQGGRKFGQGTRLTVV.

CDR3 nucleotides: TGTGCCAGCAGTTTTATCGGAGACTACGAGCAGTACTTC. Translation gives CASSFIGDYEQYF. This chain joins TRBV28 and TRBJ2-7, with D hard to call. This CDR3 comprises 13 residues. V lost 3 bases and J lost 3, with 9 bases in between. Germline V gene sequence: CDR1 MDHEN, CDR2 SYDVKM.

This chain connects TRBV21-1 to TRBJ1-1; TRBD1, the table's D call, was not compared with the DNA. TRBV21-1 is an annotated pseudogene. The CDR3 has 18 residues. The CDR3 loop is CASSPRGDRGTMNTEAFF. The CDR3, as DNA: TGTGCCAGCAGCCCTAGGGGGGACAGGGGAACCATGAACACTGAAGCTTTCTTT.

The J gene is TRBJ2-7, the V gene TRBV7-3; 9 nucleotides match TRBD2. Trimming cost V 2 bases and J 2 bases; bases outside gene matches: 7. The CDR3 extends over 16 amino acids. The V gene's germline CDR1 is SGHTA and CDR2 FQGTGA. CDR3: CASSLASGASPYEQYF. The CDR3 DNA follows: TGTGCCAGCAGCTTAGCTAGCGGGGCCTCGCCCTACGAGCAGTACTTC.

The rearrangement links TRBV10-3 to TRBJ1-2, with TRBD1 matching over 7 bases. The CDR3 is made up of 16 amino acids. CDR1 and CDR2 (germline): ENHRY, SYGVKD. Trimming removed 6 bases from V and 3 bases from J; junction bases left unmatched: 13. CDR3 region: CAIRSVGQGGHYGYTF. The CDR3 coding sequence is TGTGCCATCAGGTCCGTGGGGCAGGGGGGCCACTATGGCTACACCTTC.

The gene calls are TRBV7-3 and TRBJ2-6; a possible D gene is TRBD2 (7 bases). The CDR3 is 18 residues long. The germline gives CDR1 SGHTA, CDR2 FQGTGA. Trimming shortened V by 2 bases and J by 1 base, and 15 bases separated the two germline ends. CDR3 sequence (DNA): TGTGCCAGCAGCTTAGGCGGGGGCGCCGGGTCTGGGGCCAACGTCCTGACTTTC. Translating it yields CASSLGGGAGSGANVLTF.

This chain connects TRBV12-5 to TRBJ1-5, with 8 bases lining up with TRBD1. The CDR3 runs 17 residues. Germline trimming cut 5 bases from V and 3 bases from J; bases unmatched to any gene: 12. CDR1 is LGHNT, CDR2 FRNRAP, per germline. The CDR3 sequence is CASGLDRVGKNNQPQHF. The CDR3 region has the DNA TGTGCTAGTGGTCTGGACAGGGTGGGGAAAAACAATCAGCCCCAGCATTTT.

The chain has TRBV7-8 and TRBJ1-3, with D maybe TRBD1 (6 bases). The CDR3 runs 15 residues. The V gene's germline CDR1 is SGHVS and CDR2 FQNEAQ. V lost 6 bases and J lost 0, with 12 bases in between. The CDR3: CASSSGTHSGNTIYF. The CDR3 DNA is TGTGCCAGCAGTTCCGGGACACACTCTGGAAACACCATATATTTT.

The rearrangement uses TRBV12-3 or TRBV12-4 and TRBJ1-5; D perhaps matches TRBD1 (5 bases). V was trimmed by 4 bases and J by 4 bases, leaving 8 bases between them. The CDR3 totals 13 residues. For the CDR3, the DNA is TGTGCCAGCAGTTCCGACAGAAATCAGCCCCAGCATTTT. The encoded protein is CASSSDRNQPQHF.

The chain carries TRBV10-3 and TRBJ2-2, with 7 positions matching TRBD2. This CDR3 contains 16 residues. The germline gives CDR1 ENHRY, CDR2 SYGVKD. With 6 bases clipped from V and 0 bases from J, the junction kept 7 bases outside the gene matches. In nucleotides, the CDR3 is TGTGCCATCAGGGCGACTGGGGGGGCGAACACCGGGGAGCTGTTTTTT. Translated, it gives CAIRATGGANTGELFF.

This clone was counted between two and nine times. J is TRBJ2-3 and V is TRBV4-3; TRBD1 might be the D (5 bases). With 1 base removed from V and 8 bases from J, the gap between germline ends came to 19 bases. Per the germline V gene, CDR1 is LGHNA and CDR2 is YSLEER. The length of the CDR3 is 16 residues. Here the CDR3 reads CASSQGHQGGTGTQYF. In DNA, the CDR3 is TGCGCCAGCAGCCAAGGTCATCAGGGTGGTACCGGTACGCAGTATTTT.

This clone was detected a few times. V usage is TRBV5-1 and J usage is TRBJ2-3; 7 bases map to TRBD2. From germline, CDR1 is SGHRS and CDR2 YFSETQ. Trimming took 0 bases from V and 4 from J; bases not matched to a gene: 5. The CDR3 covers 15 residues. CDR3 loop: CASSLDGGGSDTQYF. CDR3 coding DNA: TGCGCCAGCAGCTTGGATGGCGGGGGATCAGATACGCAGTATTTT.

The rearrangement uses TRBV10-3 and TRBJ2-3, with 10 nucleotides matching TRBD2. This CDR3 spans 18 amino acids. The V gene end was trimmed by 2 bases and the J gene end by 1 base; junction bases not matched to a gene: 9. CDR1 ENHRY and CDR2 SYGVKD come from the germline V gene. Here the CDR3 reads CAISEVSSGGRGTDTQYF. As DNA, the CDR3 is TGTGCCATCAGTGAGGTGTCTAGCGGGGGCCGAGGCACAGATACGCAGTATTTT.

The J gene is TRBJ1-1, the V gene TRBV7-3, with TRBD1 as a possible D gene (5 bases). The germline CDR1 and CDR2 sequences are SGHTA and FQGTGA. The ends were cut back, 5 bases at V and 1 base at J, with 11 bases in the middle. The CDR3 runs 14 residues. CDR3 bases: TGTGCCAGCAGCGCCGGCGGGGGGAACACTGAAGCTTTCTTT. This encodes CASSAGGGNTEAFF.

V gene TRBV6-5 combines with J gene TRBJ2-3, with 15 bases identical to TRBD2. Trimming cost V 4 bases and J 6 bases; bases outside gene matches: 5. This CDR3 contains 16 residues. In germline, CDR1 is MNHEY, CDR2 SVGAGI. CDR3 nucleotide sequence: TGTGCCAGCAGTTTCGGACTAGCGGGGGGGCAGGATACGCAGTATTTT. Protein sequence: CASSFGLAGGQDTQYF.

This chain links TRBV7-9 with TRBJ2-2, with unresolved D. The CDR3 is 12 residues long. The germline V gene encodes CDR1 SEHNR and CDR2 FQNEAQ (reference sequence). The V end was cut by 4 bases, the J end by 8 bases, with 8 bases between. CDR3 sequence (DNA): TGTGCCAGCAGCTCCCCCTCGGGGGAGCTGTTTTTT. This codes for CASSSPSGELFF. The whole variable domain, remainder taken from reference TRBV7-9 and TRBJ2-2, is DTGVSQNPRHKITKRGQNVTFRCDPISEHNRLYWYRQTLGQGPEFLTYFQNEAQLEKSRLLSDRFSAERPKGSFSTLEIQRTEQGDSAMYLCASSSPSGELFFGEGSRLTVL.

Written as DNA, the CDR3 is TGTGCCAGCAGTTTTTCTCCAGGGAAGTATGGCTACACCTTC. It codes for CASSFSPGKYGYTF. J is TRBJ1-2 and V is TRBV27; TRBD1 is a possible D gene (5 bases). Trimming took 3 bases from V and 5 from J, leaving 13 bases between them. The germline V gene encodes CDR1 MNHEY and CDR2 SMNVEV (reference sequence). CDR3 length equals 14 residues.

V and J are TRBV2 and TRBJ2-3; 10 bases fit TRBD2. V lost 6 bases, J lost 2 bases, and 2 bases stayed unmatched. CDR1 SNHLY and CDR2 FYNNEI come from the germline V gene. The CDR3 has 14 residues. The DNA of the CDR3 is TGTGCCAGCAGGAGCGGGGGGGTCACAGATACGCAGTATTTT. Translated: CASRSGGVTDTQYF.

For this clone: The sample contains more than one DNA sequence encoding this CDR3. The chain is built from TRBV7-3 and TRBJ1-3, with D perhaps TRBD1 (5 bases). Germline CDR1 and CDR2: SGHTA and FQGTGA. CDR3 length equals 14 residues. V lost 2 bases to trimming and J lost 0 bases, with 5 bases between them. The CDR3: CASSLQGSGNTIYF. The CDR3 nucleotides are TGTGCCAGCAGCTTACAGGGCTCTGGAAACACCATATATTTT. The full variable domain, with the rest looked up from reference TRBV7-3 and TRBJ1-3, is GAGVSQTPSNKVTEKGKYVELRCDPISGHTALYWYRQSLGQGPEFLIYFQGTGAADDSGLPNDRFFAVRPEGSVSTLKIQRTERGDSAVYLCASSLQGSGNTIYFGEGSWLTVV.

Of note for this clone: A much larger clone differs from this one at a single base, so this may be a read error. The chain couples TRBV7-9 to TRBJ1-1; no definite D call. V was trimmed by 4 bases and J by 1 base, leaving 7 bases between them. Germline V gene data show CDR1 as SEHNR and CDR2 as FQNEAQ (reference sequence). This CDR3 spans 13 amino acids. CDR3 sequence (DNA): TGTGCCAGCAGCTACCGACAGAACACTGAAGCTTTCTTT. Its protein is CASSYRQNTEAFF.

The chain recombines TRBV9 with TRBJ1-2; possible D gene TRBD1, 6 bases. CDR3 length equals 16 residues. V lost 0 bases to trimming and J lost 2 bases, with 14 bases between them. The germline V gene encodes CDR1 SGDLS and CDR2 YYNGEE. For the CDR3, the DNA is TGTGCCAGCAGCGTAGCTCCGGGGACAATCAACTATGGCTACACCTTC. As protein: CASSVAPGTINYGYTF.

V usage is TRBV14 and J usage is TRBJ2-3; TRBD2 matches at 9 bases. The CDR3 runs 15 residues. The germline V gene encodes CDR1 SGHDN and CDR2 FVKESK. Germline trimming cut 6 bases from V and 7 bases from J; bases unmatched to any gene: 11. DNA for the CDR3: TGTGCCAGCAGTGAATCTAGCGGGGCTCAATATACGCAGTATTTT. It translates to CASSESSGAQYTQYF.

This chain uses TRBV30 with TRBJ2-3, with D possibly matching TRBD1 (6 bases). The CDR3 runs to 12 residues. V was shortened by 4 bases and J by 11 bases, with 16 bases between the two germline ends. From germline, CDR1 is GTSNPN and CDR2 SVGIG (reference sequence). The CDR3 sequence: CAWTAGGGWQYF. Written as DNA, the CDR3 is TGTGCCTGGACCGCTGGGGGCGGGTGGCAGTATTTT. The complete variable domain, with remaining parts taken from reference TRBV30 and TRBJ2-3, reads SQTIHQWPATLVQPVGSPLSLECTVEGTSNPNLYWYRQAAGRGLQLLFYSVGIGQISSEVPQNLSASRPQDRQFILSSKKLLLSDSGFYLCAWTAGGGWQYFGPGTRLTVL.

The chain employs TRBV19 and TRBJ1-2; D not resolved. V was shortened by 3 bases and J by 8 bases, with 10 bases between the two germline ends. CDR3 length equals 12 residues. Germline CDR1 and CDR2: LNHDA and SQIVND (reference sequence). The CDR3 bases are TGTGCCAGTAGTATTCCCGTGTCCGGCTACACCTTC. Encoded protein: CASSIPVSGYTF.

This rearrangement joins TRBV6-5 to TRBJ1-2; no firm D call. The V end lost 4 bases, the J end lost 3 bases, and 12 bases lay between the germline ends. This CDR3 contains 14 residues. The germline V gene has CDR1 MNHEY and CDR2 SVGAGI. The CDR3 DNA follows: TGTGCCAGCAGTTCCCTAGGCAGCCACTATGGCTACACCTTC. Its protein is CASSSLGSHYGYTF.

V gene TRBV5-1 combines with J gene TRBJ1-1; tentatively, D is TRBD1 (6 bases). Germline V gives CDR1 SGHRS, CDR2 YFSETQ. The V end lost 7 bases, the J end lost 4 bases, and 17 bases lay between the germline ends. The CDR3 runs 14 residues. In nucleotides, the CDR3 is TGCGCCAGCGCCTTGGGGCGGGGGCTCACTGAAGCTTTCTTT. It specifies CASALGRGLTEAFF.

This chain uses TRBV3-1 (or the pseudogene TRBV3-2) with TRBJ2-1; the D gene is possibly TRBD1 (5 bases). The CDR3 consists of 16 residues. Trimming shortened V by 2 bases and J by 7 bases, and 18 bases separated the two germline ends. The V gene's germline CDR1 is LGHDT and CDR2 YNNKEL (reference sequence). The CDR3 region has the DNA TGTGCCAGCAGCCAACCCTTGGGGCTAGAGAGGAATGAGCAGTTCTTC. It yields the protein CASSQPLGLERNEQFF.